Below, one T cell receptor (beta chain) is given with its context. Those enrolled, adults aged 18 to 89 years, came from under 25 US areas. V lost 8 bases and J 4 bases, leaving 18 bases between the germline ends. Germline V gene sequence: CDR1 MNHEY, CDR2 SVGAGI. This CDR3 is built from 14 residues. The entry originates in a study of blood T cell repertoires in COVID-19. Study overall: Donors in the United States, Italy and Spain gave samples during acute or convalescent COVID-19.

Methods used by the authors: Amplification with reference gene primers provided the estimates of nucleated cell counts. Produced via immunoSEQ multiplex PCR; TCRdb's table is partial and in-frame only. Clone size and V and J calls were adopted from that table, with D and trimming inferred from the DNA. This table holds approximately 250,000 clones, 85% to 95% found once. The chain carries TRBV6-5 and TRBJ2-7; D perhaps matches TRBD1 (6 bases). Material: PBMCs or T cells enriched from blood (not recorded which). The TCR comes from a man aged 35 to 55 who had been exposed to COVID-19. The CDR3 bases are TGTGCCAGCGAACAGACAGGTATGACTTACGAGCAGTACTTC. Translating gives CASEQTGMTYEQYF.